A selection of T cell receptor beta chains follows, all from one sample in a study of blood T cell repertoires in COVID-19. Some clones are missing from TCRdb's copy, which holds only in-frame ones; the method was immunoSEQ multiplex PCR. The sample comprises 40,000 to 50,000 clones, approximately 85% of which are singletons, and about 39% rests with the top ten. Sequencing was carried out using peripheral blood. These receptor sequences come from a man aged 40-49 years with active or convalescent COVID-19. Both conserved end residues are part of each CDR3. Each record gives: V gene, clone size, CDR3 protein. Size is omitted from some rows. Given values are once, few, many or a class for expanded clones.

TRBV6-5,NA,CASSYDSGGTEAFF
TRBV19,NA,CASSIPRGLAGPNEQFF
TRBV7-2,NA,CASSLETPIYGYTF
TRBV6-2/TRBV6-3,NA,CASSTLEFRGTQYF
TRBV5-4,few,CASSLSVGQSNTGELFF
TRBV4-1,NA,CASSQPPQGALDTQYF
TRBV6-5,NA,CASSLGQGGEPQHF
TRBV27,few,CASSSPDRVYEQYF
TRBV24-1,NA,CATSDLSTSATDTQYF
TRBV9,NA,CASSPRRLADTQYF
TRBV5-8,NA,CASTDPRGSTNEKLFF
TRBV9,NA,CASKGPGTGELFF
TRBV14,NA,CASSPNQRGWATEAFF
TRBV6-6,NA,CASSGQGVYGYTF
TRBV7-3,once,CASSSDSDTEAFF
TRBV5-1,few,CASSTGTGVNEQFF
TRBV30,NA,CAWSSNYNEQFF
TRBV2,once,CASRPGQGGYGYTF
TRBV5-4,NA,CASSSTGTGKVDSNQPQHF
TRBV4-1,few,CASSLTMGPNTEAFF
TRBV5-5,NA,CASSFTGQGAGANVLTF
TRBV30,NA,CAWSERDRAGNTIYF
TRBV29-1,NA,CSAEGDSYNEQFF
TRBV28,NA,CASSTGLPSYNEQFF
TRBV20-1,once,CSADGLAEQFF
TRBV19,NA,CASSIQVAQPQHF
TRBV7-2,NA,CASSFLALDEQYF
TRBV7-7,NA,CASSLGGPISGANVLTF
TRBV19,NA,CASSDRPRGPGYGYTF
TRBV10-2,NA,CASTTGSLETQYF
TRBV4-1,many,CASSQDPGTKAYEQYF
TRBV7-2,few,CASSLYNQPQHF
TRBV10-1,NA,CASSVGGTTEAFF
TRBV19,NA,CASSAGRSDEKLFF
TRBV7-9,NA,CASSFEDRVVGNTIYF
TRBV7-9,NA,CASSPSRGGGVTDTQYF
TRBV29-1,NA,CSVEKAPASTDTQYF
TRBV7-5,NA,CVRSLALVREDYGYTF
TRBV6-5,NA,CASSTGKDYGYTF
TRBV29-1,NA,CSVETSGVTDTQYF
TRBV27,NA,CASGRDSNQPQHF
TRBV19,NA,CASSIQGLGNTEAFF
TRBV5-1,few,CASSLGQNSNQPQHF
TRBV2,NA,CASSQGIQETQYF
TRBV5-5,NA,CASSPPTGWNSPLHF
TRBV2,NA,CASSGIRTSRGEQYF
TRBV6-6,NA,CASSASRGGAYEQYF
TRBV29-1,NA,CSVDDRDRDYGYTF
TRBV27,once,CASSLTGGNSPLHF
TRBV13,NA,CASSLGLLELNEQFF
TRBV25-1,NA,CARQGTEAFF
TRBV6-1,NA,CASSEPYGTGYHEQYF